The 27 T cell receptor beta chains reported below all come from one sample, sequenced in a study of cytomegalovirus exposure and HLA in healthy donors. The PCR made use of 60 Vbeta and 13 Jbeta primers. Data came from immunoSEQ multiplex PCR; TCRdb stores just in-frame clones and leaves some out. The data contain roughly 100,000 clones, 13% to 15% of them singletons. Sequencing was performed on PBMCs. The receptor source for this set is a female donor in good health and CMV-seronegative.

This clone was counted only a few times. The V and J genes are TRBV19 and TRBJ1-2; D not certain. The V end was cut by 6 bases, the J end by 0 bases, with 8 bases between. Germline-derived CDR1 and CDR2 are LNHDA and SQIVND (reference sequence). The CDR3 runs to 13 residues. CDR3 amino acids: CASSPGTNYGYTF. The CDR3 DNA reads as TGTGCCAGTAGCCCCGGGACTAACTATGGCTACACCTTC.

The chain employs TRBV29-1 and TRBJ2-7; a possible D gene is TRBD2 (5 bases). Trimming left V 4 bases short and J 0 bases short, with 7 bases between. From germline, CDR1 is SQVTM and CDR2 ANQGSEA. CDR3 length equals 12 residues. The CDR3 loop is CSVVGSSYEQYF. CDR3 bases: TGCAGCGTTGTAGGGAGCTCCTACGAGCAGTACTTC.

This clone was seen more than once but under ten times. The chain is built from TRBV18 and TRBJ2-7; 14 bases match TRBD2. The CDR3 extends over 15 amino acids. Germline CDR1 reads KGHSH; CDR2 reads LQKENI. With V trimmed by 6 bases and J by 6 bases, 7 bases remained unmatched. DNA for the CDR3: TGTGCCAGCTCCCCGGGACTAGCGGGAGACGGCGAGCAGTACTTC. Translating gives CASSPGLAGDGEQYF.

The chain is built from TRBV2 and TRBJ2-7, with 10 bases identical to TRBD1. V was clipped by 6 bases and J by 3 bases; unmatched bases: 2. CDR3 length: 13 amino acids. Germline lookup yields CDR1 SNHLY and CDR2 FYNNEI. CDR3 DNA: TGTGCCAGCAGGCGGGACAGGGGCTACGAGCAGTACTTC. Protein sequence: CASRRDRGYEQYF.

This clone was counted a single time. The V call is TRBV9, the J call TRBJ1-2; D possibly corresponds to TRBD1 (5 bases). The V gene lost 0 bases and the J gene lost 6 bases, with 24 bases spanning the gap. Germline lookup yields CDR1 SGDLS and CDR2 YYNGEE. The CDR3 has 18 amino acids. The CDR3 is CASSVEAHPQGTRDGYTF. The CDR3 region has the DNA TGTGCCAGCAGCGTAGAGGCCCACCCCCAGGGTACGCGAGATGGCTACACCTTC.

The rearrangement links TRBV5-1 to TRBJ2-1; TRBD2 matches at 9 bases. V shed 2 bases and J 4 bases; nucleotides not matched to a gene: 7. The CDR3 covers 16 residues. The germline CDR1 and CDR2 sequences are SGHRS and YFSETQ. This CDR3 reads CASSFGRSGGYNEQFF. As DNA, the CDR3 is TGCGCCAGCAGCTTTGGGAGAAGCGGGGGGTACAATGAGCAGTTCTTC.

J is TRBJ2-5 and V is TRBV7-2, with 7 bases lining up with TRBD1. The V segment lost 5 bases and the J segment 5 bases; nucleotides outside the gene matches: 5. The length of the CDR3 is 13 residues. From germline, CDR1 is SGHTA and CDR2 FQGNSA. CDR3 amino acids: CASSPDRDETQYF. The CDR3 DNA sequence: TGTGCCAGCAGCCCCGACAGGGACGAGACCCAGTACTTC.

In this sample, this clone turned up a few times. The chain recombines TRBV28 with TRBJ2-7; unclear D gene. CDR1 MDHEN and CDR2 SYDVKM come from the germline V gene. V was pared by 0 bases and J by 3 bases, with 9 bases between. This CDR3 has 14 amino acids. The DNA of the CDR3 is TGTGCCAGCAGTTTATGGGCCCAGGACTACGAGCAGTACTTC. Translation gives CASSLWAQDYEQYF.

The chain combines TRBV7-2 with TRBJ2-7, with a tentative D call TRBD2 (6 bases). V lost 1 base and J lost 2, with 21 bases in between. CDR3 length equals 18 residues. Germline lookup yields CDR1 SGHTA and CDR2 FQGNSA. CDR3 nucleotide sequence: TGTGCCAGCAGCTTAGGTCTTAGCGGACCTGTTGTAACCTACGAGCAGTACTTC. As protein: CASSLGLSGPVVTYEQYF.

In nucleotides, the CDR3 is TGTGCCAGCAGCCCCTCTGGCGGGAGGGCCACCTACGAGCAGTACTTC. Translation gives CASSPSGGRATYEQYF. This chain links TRBV4-2 with TRBJ2-7, with 9 bases aligning to TRBD2. This CDR3 has 16 residues. With V trimmed by 4 bases and J by 2 bases, 9 bases remained unmatched. Germline V gene lookup returns CDR1 LGHNA and CDR2 YNFKEQ.

In this sample, this clone turned up a few times. This chain uses TRBV5-6 with TRBJ1-4; D may be TRBD1 (5 bases). Germline assignment: CDR1 SGHDT and CDR2 YYEEEE. Trimming pared 5 bases from V and 8 bases from J, leaving 16 bases between. The CDR3 totals 14 residues. The CDR3 DNA sequence: TGTGCCAGCAGTGCGGGGCGGGGCGCAGAAAAACTGTTTTTT. Amino acid sequence: CASSAGRGAEKLFF.

This clone was observed a handful of times. The chain uses TRBV6-5 and TRBJ2-1, with D unresolved. V lost 2 bases and J 8 bases, leaving 4 bases between the germline ends. The germline V gene has CDR1 MNHEY and CDR2 SVGAGI. CDR3 length: 11 amino acids. CDR3 residues: CASSYLHEQFF. The CDR3 coding sequence is TGTGCCAGCAGTTACCTCCATGAGCAGTTCTTC.

This clone came up a few times. The genes are TRBV11-2 and TRBJ1-5, with 9 bases aligning to TRBD1. Germline lookup yields CDR1 SGHAT and CDR2 FQNNGV. This CDR3 has 15 amino acids. V lost 4 bases and J lost 5; bases outside the gene matches: 6. The CDR3 bases are TGTGCCAGCAGCTCCTCGGGGACAGGGCATCAGCCCCAGCATTTT. Protein sequence: CASSSSGTGHQPQHF. The full variable domain, in which reference TRBV11-2 and TRBJ1-5 provide the parts outside the CDR3, is EAGVAQSPRYKIIEKRQSVAFWCNPISGHATLYWYQQILGQGPKLLIQFQNNGVVDDSQLPKDRFSAERLKGVDSTLKIQPAKLEDSAVYLCASSSSGTGHQPQHFGDGTRLSIL.

V is TRBV19 and J is TRBJ2-3; TRBD1 matches 7 bases. Germline CDR1 LNHDA, CDR2 SQIVND (reference sequence). This CDR3 has 14 amino acids. V was clipped by 2 bases and J by 7 bases; unmatched bases: 6. CDR3 in amino acids: CASSIQGESNTQYF. The DNA of the CDR3 is TGTGCCAGTAGTATACAGGGGGAGTCAAATACGCAGTATTTT.

The genes are TRBV21-1 and TRBJ2-5; the tabulated D call, TRBD1, remains unverified against the DNA. The DNA end favors TRBJ2-7, so the J call may be wrong. TRBV21-1 is annotated as a pseudogene. The CDR3 extends over 13 amino acids. DNA of the CDR3: TGTGCCGGACCACGACAGGGACCCTACGAGCAGTACTTC. It codes for CAGPRQGPYEQYF.

The V call is TRBV28, the J call TRBJ2-7, with 10 nucleotides matching TRBD2. The CDR3 totals 14 residues. The germline gives CDR1 MDHEN, CDR2 SYDVKM. V gave up 2 bases and J gave up 4 bases; unmatched junction bases: 2. In DNA form, the CDR3 reads TGTGCCAGCAGTTTACCGGGACTAGCGTACGAGCAGTACTTC. Amino acid sequence: CASSLPGLAYEQYF. Based on the CDR3 plus reference TRBV28 and TRBJ2-7, the full variable domain is DVKVTQSSRYLVKRTGEKVFLECVQDMDHENMFWYRQDPGLGLRLIYFSYDVKMKEKGDIPEGYSVSREKKERFSLILESASTNQTSMYLCASSLPGLAYEQYFGPGTRLTVT.

This chain uses TRBV9 with TRBJ2-2, with D maybe TRBD2 (6 bases). Trimming pared 0 bases from V and 3 bases from J, leaving 18 bases between. Germline lookup yields CDR1 SGDLS and CDR2 YYNGEE. The CDR3 is made up of 18 amino acids. CDR3 DNA: TGTGCCAGCAGCGTAGCCAGAGTCGGGGGTTCGGACACCGGGGAGCTGTTTTTT. This encodes CASSVARVGGSDTGELFF.

CDR3 nucleotide sequence: TGTGCTAGTGGTTTGGCCCCGGGGGGCGAGCAGTACTTC. Translated, it gives CASGLAPGGEQYF. The chain recombines TRBV12-5 with TRBJ2-7; TRBD2 aligns across 7 bases. Germline assignment: CDR1 LGHNT and CDR2 FRNRAP. The ends lost 1 base at V and 6 bases at J; junction bases unmatched: 3. There are 13 residues in the CDR3.

V and J are TRBV5-6 and TRBJ1-1; the D gene is possibly TRBD1 (5 bases). V dropped 2 bases and J dropped 2 bases, with 7 bases sitting between them. The germline V gene has CDR1 SGHDT and CDR2 YYEEEE. The CDR3 contains 13 residues. CDR3 DNA: TGTGCCAGCAGCTTCGACAGAAACACTGAAGCTTTCTTT. This encodes CASSFDRNTEAFF.

The CDR3 here is CASSLSASWAGNEQFF. CDR3 coding DNA: TGTGCCAGCAGTTTATCTGCTAGTTGGGCGGGGAATGAGCAGTTCTTC. The chain joins TRBV27 to TRBJ2-1; a possible D gene is TRBD2 (6 bases). Germline lookup yields CDR1 MNHEY and CDR2 SMNVEV (reference sequence). The CDR3 is 16 residues long. V was cut by 0 bases and J by 7 bases, with 16 bases left in between.

J is TRBJ1-1 and V is TRBV27; a possible D gene is TRBD1 (6 bases). This CDR3 region has 15 residues. In germline, CDR1 is MNHEY, CDR2 SMNVEV (reference sequence). V lost 3 bases, J lost 1 base, and 12 bases lay in between. In nucleotides, the CDR3 is TGTGCCAGCAGTTTCTCTGGACAGCGGAACACTGAAGCTTTCTTT. This gives the protein CASSFSGQRNTEAFF.

The V gene is TRBV27, the J gene TRBJ2-5; a weak D match, TRBD1 (6 bases). Germline lookup yields CDR1 MNHEY and CDR2 SMNVEV (reference sequence). Trimming took off 4 bases at V and 1 base at J, with 13 bases between the two ends. This CDR3 contains 15 residues. CDR3 loop: CASSWAGDVQETQYF. The CDR3 bases are TGTGCCAGCAGTTGGGCAGGGGATGTCCAAGAGACCCAGTACTTC.

The chain carries TRBV18 and TRBJ1-2, with unresolved D. The germline gives CDR1 KGHSH, CDR2 LQKENI. This CDR3 spans 14 amino acids. V lost 6 bases and J 2 bases, leaving 13 bases between the germline ends. The CDR3 nucleotides are TGTGCCAGCTCTCCTCCTATTCCGAACTATGGCTACACCTTC. Amino acids: CASSPPIPNYGYTF.

This rearrangement joins TRBV7-2 to TRBJ2-3; 10 nucleotides agree with TRBD2. The J segment lost 4 bases and the V segment lost 0 bases, leaving 4 bases of the junction unmatched. The germline gives CDR1 SGHTA, CDR2 FQGNSA. This CDR3 spans 16 amino acids. The CDR3: CASSLAGLAGADTQYF. In DNA, the CDR3 is TGTGCCAGCAGCTTAGCGGGGCTAGCGGGGGCAGATACGCAGTATTTT.

This clone was counted at least ten times. The chain has TRBV28 and TRBJ1-5; possibly TRBD1 for D (5 bases). V lost 6 bases and J lost 0, with 12 bases in between. Per the germline V gene, CDR1 is MDHEN and CDR2 is SYDVKM. The CDR3 totals 15 residues. This CDR3 reads CASSVQGNSNQPQHF. The CDR3 coding sequence is TGTGCCAGCAGCGTGCAGGGAAATAGCAATCAGCCCCAGCATTTT.

This clone was recorded a few times. This rearrangement joins TRBV11-3 to TRBJ1-1, with D possibly matching TRBD1 (6 bases). V lost 2 bases and J lost 0, with 7 bases in between. The CDR3 loop spans 14 amino acids. Looked up from germline, CDR1 is SGHNT and CDR2 is YENEEA. The DNA of the CDR3 is TGTGCCAGCAGCTTACAGGGGTTGAACACTGAAGCTTTCTTT. Translation: CASSLQGLNTEAFF.

A word on this clone: A junction boundary mismatches the germline segment, possibly from a read error. The same CDR3 arises from other DNA sequences in this sample as well. V gene TRBV5-4 combines with J gene TRBJ1-2; 11 bases align to TRBD1. The CDR3 is 16 amino acids. CDR1 SGHNT and CDR2 YYREEE come from the germline V gene (reference sequence). The CDR3 spells CASSPGQGAVTYGYTF. As DNA, the CDR3 is TGTGCCAGCAGCCCTGGACAGGGGGCGGTTACCTATGGCTATACCTTC. Variable domain in full (rest from reference TRBV5-4 and TRBJ1-2): ETGVTQSPTHLIKTRGQQVTLRCSSQSGHNTVSWYQQALGQGPQFIFQYYREEENGRGNFPPRFSGLQFPNYSSELNVNALELDDSALYLCASSPGQGAVTYGYTFGSGTRLTVV.